The sequence of this TCR beta chain was determined in a study of post-analysis software for immune sequencing data (dated by TCRdb to the mid-2010s). Regarding the complete study: Relapsing-remitting, secondary progressive and progressive-relapsing multiple sclerosis were recorded as disease courses, and subtype annotation was lacking for some patients. The patient repertoires were set against approximately 10 previously published healthy control repertoires from donors whose ages ranged from 6 to 25 years. A subset of samples was prepared in parallel using single-end sample barcoding, then pooled and co-amplified after Illumina adapter ligation. The paper's findings and limits, for the study overall: Direct clustering with F measure revealed strong co-clustering of samples prepared in the same batch, which led to a batch-effect correction. Compared with controls, multiple sclerosis patients had significantly lower normalized Chao1 diversity, a finding suggesting substantial peripheral T-cell clonal expansion. Significantly higher frequencies in patients than in controls were found for roughly 5 TRBV segments, including TRBV5-6, TRBV5-1 and TRBV20-1. The multiple sclerosis patient group was slightly younger than the control group.

About this clonotype: What this receptor recognizes is not known. No base quality information exists; no much larger clone differs at one position.

Receptor amplification or capture employed PCR. Sequenced on an Illumina HiSeq 2500. To reduce PCR and sequencing biases, unique molecular identifiers were incorporated into the TCR beta cDNA libraries. Per 1 to 10 million input T cells, some 500,000 cDNA molecules were obtained, such that each molecule approximated one T cell. The patient libraries were prepared and sequenced with the same protocol used for the earlier healthy control dataset. Within a given batch, samples were prepared together, multiplexed and sequenced on the same HiSeq lane. In the authors' own workflow: MIGEC was used to process the raw barcoded reads, and molecular identifier groups with only a single read were discarded before consensus assembly and CDR3 extraction. VDJtools was used for post-analysis of the clonotype tables, and diversity was normalized by down-sampling every dataset to the size of the smallest sample. Repertoire overlap clustering matched CDR3 amino acid but not nucleotide sequences to correct batch-related cross-sample contamination. TCRdb reworked the public reads: Q25 trimming with fastp, MiXCR clone assembly, productive beta chains retained. Every entry covers one CDR3 protein and lists the most common genes and DNA from its rows. The V and J calls follow TCRdb's processing rather than the paper's. Recorded for this sample are roughly 410,000 distinct CDR3 sequences; about a third of them occurred a single time. Over 10% of the sample is in the top ten clones.

The CDR3, cysteine through phenylalanine, is 14 amino acids long. The CDR3 DNA has 42 bases and is translated from base 1. As encoded in the germline V gene, CDR1 is SGHVS while CDR2 is FNYEAQ. V is pared back by 5 bases and J by 7 bases, with 16 bases lying between the germline termini. To demonstrate the VDJtools post-analysis software, TCR beta repertoires were profiled from the peripheral blood of 10 to 15 young patients with multiple sclerosis. The multiple sclerosis patients were children and adolescents between 6 and 15 years of age. Sequencing input: blood. The receptor chain draws on TRBV7-6 and TRBJ2-3; no D segment can be confidently identified. This receptor was obtained from a girl between 5 and 17 years old with multiple sclerosis. The DNA sequence is given as TGTGCCAGCAGCGATAGGGTTCCAGCGTATACGCAGTATTTT. This translates into CASSDRVPAYTQYF.